One and the same sample provided the 14 T cell receptor beta chains below, sequenced in a study of prognosis after radiotherapy for stage I lung cancer. Template was genomic DNA; TCR beta CDR3 amplified in two multiplex PCR rounds. TRBV and TRBJ genes each had their own specific primers in first-round PCR. In TCRdb, the multiplex PCR reads were re-called with MiXCR into one record per CDR3 protein. Of some 17,000 distinct CDR3 sequences in the sample, over 25% were seen once. Sequences were derived from PBMCs, sampled before or after stereotactic body radiation therapy (not recorded which). The source of these receptors is a donor over 45 with non-small cell lung cancer.

This clonotype appeared many times. The chain employs TRBV5-1 and TRBJ2-3, with TRBD2 identical over 10 bases. The length of the CDR3 is 17 residues. Per germline, CDR1 SGHRS and CDR2 YFSETQ. Trimming removed 1 base from V and 2 bases from J; junction bases left unmatched: 7. The CDR3 region is CASSLSASGSSTDTQYF. The CDR3 bases are TGCGCCAGCAGCTTGTCGGCTAGCGGGAGCTCCACAGATACGCAGTATTTT.

Ten or more counts support this clonotype. The V call is TRBV5-5, the J call TRBJ2-7, with D perhaps matching TRBD2 (6 bases). Trimming left V 0 bases short and J 6 bases short, with 19 bases between. This CDR3 comprises 16 residues. Germline V gene lookup returns CDR1 SGHKS and CDR2 YYEKEE (reference sequence). The CDR3 reads CASSLEVSVSGFEQYF. The CDR3 DNA follows: TGTGCCAGCAGCTTGGAGGTTTCTGTTAGCGGTTTCGAGCAGTACTTC.

This clonotype was observed many times. The rearrangement uses TRBV2 and TRBJ1-6; maybe TRBD1 (6 bases). The CDR3 has 17 amino acids. V lost 3 bases to trimming and J lost 7 bases, with 19 bases between them. Germline CDR1 reads SNHLY; CDR2 reads FYNNEI. The CDR3 sequence is CASSEERDWGRNSPLHF. The DNA of the CDR3 is TGTGCCAGCAGTGAGGAGAGGGACTGGGGGCGCAATTCACCCCTCCACTTT.

Many counts were recorded for this clonotype. The chain recombines TRBV18 with TRBJ1-4; no firm D call. This CDR3 is built from 16 residues. Germline V lookup: CDR1 KGHSH, CDR2 LQKENI. The V and J ends lost 2 bases and 4 bases respectively, with 14 bases between them. The CDR3 protein is CASSPSQGLGNEKLFF. CDR3 sequence (DNA): TGTGCCAGCTCACCATCACAAGGGCTGGGTAATGAAAAACTGTTTTTT.

With regard to this clonotype: It is likely a read error: a sequence one base away is far more abundant. V is TRBV10-3 and J is TRBJ2-5; D is possibly TRBD2 (5 bases). V was pared by 4 bases and J by 11 bases, with 14 bases between. This CDR3 spans 12 amino acids. The germline CDR1 and CDR2 sequences are ENHRY and SYGVKD. The CDR3 DNA sequence: TGTGCCATCAGTGGGGAGCCGGGTGAGCAGTACTTC. Amino acids: CAISGEPGEQYF.

This clonotype was observed many times. CDR3 region: CASSQGTGGQPQHF. The CDR3 nucleotides are TGCGCCAGCAGCCAAGGGACAGGGGGTCAGCCCCAGCATTTT. J is TRBJ1-5 and V is TRBV4-3, with 10 positions matching TRBD1. The trim removed 1 base at V and 6 bases at J, leaving 0 bases unmatched. The CDR3 loop spans 14 amino acids. Germline V gene lookup returns CDR1 LGHNA and CDR2 YSLEER.

The rearrangement links TRBV20-1 to TRBJ2-1; the D gene could be TRBD1 or TRBD2 (5 bases each). The CDR3 is 16 residues long. Looked up from germline, CDR1 is DFQATT and CDR2 is SNEGSKA (reference sequence). The V gene lost 8 bases and the J gene lost 8 bases, with 28 bases spanning the gap. CDR3 DNA sequence: TGCAGTACTAAAGATGGGGCGGGCCCCAGGTGGGATGAGCAGTTCTTC. It specifies CSTKDGAGPRWDEQFF.

The chain combines TRBV28 with TRBJ2-7; TRBD1 is a possible D gene (5 bases). The CDR3 is 16 amino acids. The V gene's germline CDR1 is MDHEN and CDR2 SYDVKM. CDR3 DNA: TGTGCAGGCAGTTACTACGACAGATTATCTACCTACGAGCAGTACTTC. Translating gives CAGSYYDRLSTYEQYF.

This clonotype was observed at least ten times. The chain has TRBV7-9 and TRBJ2-3; 13 nucleotides align to TRBD2. CDR1 and CDR2 from the germline V gene are SEHNR and FQNEAQ (reference sequence). V trimming: 5 bases; J trimming: 6 bases; junction bases outside the gene matches: 8. This CDR3 comprises 16 residues. Written as DNA, the CDR3 is TGTGCCAGCAGCAAACCGGGACTAGCGGGAAGGGATACGCAGTATTTT. Its translation: CASSKPGLAGRDTQYF.

Comment on this clonotype: A much larger clone lies one base from this, so it may be a read error. The chain uses TRBV20-1 and TRBJ1-2; D call uncertain. Germline CDR1 reads DFQATT; CDR2 reads SNEGSKA (reference sequence). This CDR3 spans 13 amino acids. CDR3: CSARLPSNYDYTF. The CDR3 DNA reads as TGCAGTGCTCGCCTGCCTTCCAACTATGACTACACCTTC.

This clonotype was picked up many times. The chain joins TRBV12-3 or TRBV12-4 to TRBJ2-2; D ambiguous. This CDR3 region has 15 residues. V shed 3 bases and J shed 0 bases, with 8 bases lying between them. Here the CDR3 reads CASSLVVANTGELFF. Written as DNA, the CDR3 is TGTGCCAGCAGTTTGGTGGTCGCGAACACCGGGGAGCTGTTTTTT.

This clonotype has more than one count but fewer than ten. This probably arose from a read error, given a far larger clone one base away. The V call is TRBV6-2 or TRBV6-3, the J call TRBJ2-1; 12 positions match TRBD2. Germline values: CDR1 MNHEY, CDR2 SVGEGT. CDR3 length equals 16 residues. Trimming cost V 5 bases and J 6 bases; bases outside gene matches: 8. In nucleotides, the CDR3 is TGTGCCAGCAGTGGACTAGCGGGAACTAGCTGCAATGAGCAGTTCTTC. Its protein product is CASSGLAGTSCNEQFF.

About this clonotype itself: Mismatch with germline at one junction end may stem from a read error. The genes are TRBV27 and TRBJ2-2, with D perhaps matching TRBD2 (5 bases). Germline V lookup: CDR1 MNHEY, CDR2 SMNVEV (reference sequence). The CDR3 contains 17 residues. In DNA form, the CDR3 reads TGTGCCAGCAATTCCCTCTTTAGCGTTAGGGCCTCCGGTGAGCTGTTTTTT. The encoded protein is CASNSLFSVRASGELFF.

Notes on this clonotype: This clone may be a read error of a much larger clone one base away. This rearrangement joins TRBV28 to TRBJ2-5; weak D call: TRBD2 (6 bases). Per the germline V gene, CDR1 is MDHEN and CDR2 is SYDVKM. The CDR3 runs 15 residues. Here the CDR3 DNA reads TGTGCCAGCAGATTTTGGCCCGCGGGGCAAGATACCCAGTACTTC. Translating gives CASRFWPAGQDTQYF.